The 4 T cell receptor beta chains below all came from one sample that was sequenced in a study of T cells and Merkel cell carcinoma outcomes. The protocol was immunoSEQ multiplex PCR, while the TCRdb copy is restricted to in-frame clones and leaves out a portion. The sample holds some 19,000 clones, approximately 80% seen once. The sample taken for sequencing was tumor tissue from Merkel cell carcinoma. All receptors come from a human donor with Merkel cell carcinoma.

This clone was detected a few times. V gene TRBV4-1 combines with J gene TRBJ1-1, with a weak D call TRBD1 (6 bases). The V end was cut by 6 bases, the J end by 11 bases, with 19 bases between. Germline CDR1 MGHRA, CDR2 YSYEKL. The CDR3 length is 13 residues. CDR3 sequence: CASSAMGGLGAFF. CDR3 nucleotides: TGCGCCAGCAGTGCAATGGGGGGGCTAGGGGCTTTCTTT.

V and J are TRBV7-9 and TRBJ2-1; 11 nucleotides agree with TRBD2. The CDR3 consists of 14 residues. The germline CDR1 and CDR2 sequences are SEHNR and FQNEAQ (reference sequence). Trimming at V came to 5 bases and at J to 7 bases, leaving 4 bases not matched to a gene. In DNA, the CDR3 is TGTGCCAGCAGCAGCTGGACTAGCGGGAATGAGCAGTTCTTC. Its protein product is CASSSWTSGNEQFF.

V usage is TRBV5-1 and J usage is TRBJ1-6; D gene uncertain. V was pared by 0 bases and J by 7 bases, with 11 bases between. Germline V gives CDR1 SGHRS, CDR2 YFSETQ. The CDR3 contains 15 residues. The CDR3: CASSLAAQENSPLHF. The DNA for the CDR3 is TGCGCCAGCAGCTTGGCCGCGCAGGAGAATTCACCCCTCCACTTT.

V is TRBV11-2 and J is TRBJ1-1, with D hard to call. Trimming took 5 bases from V and 5 from J, leaving 15 bases between them. Germline V lookup: CDR1 SGHAT, CDR2 FQNNGV. The CDR3 spans 14 residues. The CDR3 DNA follows: TGTGCCAGCAGCCAGACTAACGCGGGTACTGAAGCTTTCTTT. As protein: CASSQTNAGTEAFF. Full variable domain (missing parts from reference TRBV11-2 and TRBJ1-1): EAGVAQSPRYKIIEKRQSVAFWCNPISGHATLYWYQQILGQGPKLLIQFQNNGVVDDSQLPKDRFSAERLKGVDSTLKIQPAKLEDSAVYLCASSQTNAGTEAFFGQGTRLTVV.